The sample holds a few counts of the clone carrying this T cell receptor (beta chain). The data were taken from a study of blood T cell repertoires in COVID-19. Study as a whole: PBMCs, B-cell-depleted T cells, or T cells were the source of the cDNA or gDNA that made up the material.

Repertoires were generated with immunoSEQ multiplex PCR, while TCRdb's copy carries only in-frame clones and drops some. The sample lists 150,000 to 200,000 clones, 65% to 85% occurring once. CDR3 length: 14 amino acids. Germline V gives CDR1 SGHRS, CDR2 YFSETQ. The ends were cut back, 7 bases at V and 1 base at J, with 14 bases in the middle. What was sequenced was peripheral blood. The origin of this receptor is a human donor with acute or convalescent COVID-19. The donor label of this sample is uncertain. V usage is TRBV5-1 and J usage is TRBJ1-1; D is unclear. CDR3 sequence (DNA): TGCGCCAGCGGTCGCGGTCTACAGAACACTGAAGCTTTCTTT. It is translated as CASGRGLQNTEAFF.